The sequence of this T cell receptor (beta chain) was determined in a study of blood T cell repertoires in COVID-19. Study overall: Material from acute and convalescent COVID-19 was sourced from the United States, Italy and Spain. Sources were T cells, B-cell-depleted T cells, or PBMCs; the material itself was cDNA or gDNA.

The CDR3 is 17 amino acids. Germline CDR1 reads KGHDR; CDR2 reads SFDVKD. The J segment lost 7 bases and the V segment lost 4 bases, leaving 15 bases of the junction unmatched. In the study's own analysis: Quantification of nucleated cells was approximated via reference gene primer amplification. The protocol was immunoSEQ multiplex PCR, while the TCRdb copy is restricted to in-frame clones and leaves out a portion. V and J calls and clone size are as listed in that table; D and trimming were resolved from the DNA. The profile covers fewer than 90,000 clones, with roughly 88% appearing a single time and over 7.5% taken by the ten largest.

The chain has TRBV24-1 and TRBJ2-1; 7 positions match TRBD1. The sequence came from a man under 40 with acute or convalescent COVID-19. The specimen was peripheral blood. The CDR3 nucleotides are TGTGCCACCAGTGACCACCCTTCGACAGGGCGGGTAAATGAGCAGTTCTTC. Amino acids: CATSDHPSTGRVNEQFF.